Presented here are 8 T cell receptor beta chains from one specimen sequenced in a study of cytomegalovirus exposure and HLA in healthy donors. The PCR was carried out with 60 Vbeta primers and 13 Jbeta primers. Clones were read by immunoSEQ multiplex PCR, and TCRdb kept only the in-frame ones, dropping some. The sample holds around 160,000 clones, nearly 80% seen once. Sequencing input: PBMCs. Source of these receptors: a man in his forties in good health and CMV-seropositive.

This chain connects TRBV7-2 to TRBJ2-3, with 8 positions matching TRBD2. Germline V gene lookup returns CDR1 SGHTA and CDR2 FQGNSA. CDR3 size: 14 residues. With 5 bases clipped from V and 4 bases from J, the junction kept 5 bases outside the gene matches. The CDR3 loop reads CASSMGLGPDTQYF. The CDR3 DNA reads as TGTGCCAGCAGCATGGGACTAGGCCCAGATACGCAGTATTTT.

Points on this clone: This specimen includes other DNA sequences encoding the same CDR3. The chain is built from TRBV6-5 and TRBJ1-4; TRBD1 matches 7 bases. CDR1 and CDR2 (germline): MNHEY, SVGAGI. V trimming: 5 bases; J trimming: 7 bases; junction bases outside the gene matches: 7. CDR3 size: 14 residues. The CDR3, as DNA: TGTGCCAGCAGTCAAGACAGGGTGGGTGAAAAACTGTTTTTT. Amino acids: CASSQDRVGEKLFF.

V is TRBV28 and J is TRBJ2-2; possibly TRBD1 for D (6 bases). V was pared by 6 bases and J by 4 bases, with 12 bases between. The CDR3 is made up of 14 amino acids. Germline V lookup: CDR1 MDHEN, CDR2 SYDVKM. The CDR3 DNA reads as TGTGCCAGCAGCACGGGACACGGCACCGGGGAGCTGTTTTTT. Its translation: CASSTGHGTGELFF.

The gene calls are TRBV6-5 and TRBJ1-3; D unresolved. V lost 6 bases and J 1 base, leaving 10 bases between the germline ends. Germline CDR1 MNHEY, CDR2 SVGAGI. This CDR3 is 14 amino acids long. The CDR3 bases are TGTGCCAGCAGGTCGCAGGCTTCTGGAAACACCATATATTTT. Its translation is CASRSQASGNTIYF.

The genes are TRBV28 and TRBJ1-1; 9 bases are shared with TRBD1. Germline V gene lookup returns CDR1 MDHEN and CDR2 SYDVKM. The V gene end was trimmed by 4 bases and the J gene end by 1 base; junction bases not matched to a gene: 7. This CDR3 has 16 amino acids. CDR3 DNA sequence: TGTGCCAGCAGTTCATTTCCGGGACAGGGGAACACTGAAGCTTTCTTT. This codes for CASSSFPGQGNTEAFF.

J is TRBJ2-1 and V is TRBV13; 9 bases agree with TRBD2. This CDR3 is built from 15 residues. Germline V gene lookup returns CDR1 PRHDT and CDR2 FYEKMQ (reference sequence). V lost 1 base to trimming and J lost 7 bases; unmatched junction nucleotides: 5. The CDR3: CASSLVRAGGNEQFF. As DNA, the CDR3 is TGTGCCAGCAGCTTAGTTCGGGCGGGAGGGAATGAGCAGTTCTTC.

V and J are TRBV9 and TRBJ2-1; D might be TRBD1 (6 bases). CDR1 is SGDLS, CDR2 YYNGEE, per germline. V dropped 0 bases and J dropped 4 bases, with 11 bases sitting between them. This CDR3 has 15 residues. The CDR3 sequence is CASSVAGVEYNEQFF. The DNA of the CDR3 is TGTGCCAGCAGCGTAGCAGGGGTGGAATACAATGAGCAGTTCTTC.

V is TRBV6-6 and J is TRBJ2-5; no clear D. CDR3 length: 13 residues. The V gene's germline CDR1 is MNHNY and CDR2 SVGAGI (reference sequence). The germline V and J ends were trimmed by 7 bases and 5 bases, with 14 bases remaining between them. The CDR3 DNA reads TGTGCCAGCAAAAGACAAGGTTGGGAGACCCAGTACTTC. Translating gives CASKRQGWETQYF.